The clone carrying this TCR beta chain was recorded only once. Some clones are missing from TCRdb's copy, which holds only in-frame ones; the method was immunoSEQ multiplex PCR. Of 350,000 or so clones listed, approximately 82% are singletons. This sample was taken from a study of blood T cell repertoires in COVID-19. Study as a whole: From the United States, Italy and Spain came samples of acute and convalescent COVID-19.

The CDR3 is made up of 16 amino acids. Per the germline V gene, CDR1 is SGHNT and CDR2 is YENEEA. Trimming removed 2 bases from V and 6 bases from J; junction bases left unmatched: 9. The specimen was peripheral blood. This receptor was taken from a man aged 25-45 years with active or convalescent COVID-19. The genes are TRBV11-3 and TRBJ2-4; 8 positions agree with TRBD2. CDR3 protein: CASSLTAGGRGNIQYF. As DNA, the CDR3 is TGTGCCAGCAGCTTAACCGCGGGGGGCCGTGGAAACATTCAGTACTTC.